These T cell receptor beta chains were read from a single sample in a study of CD8+ T cells in alopecia areata. The method was immunoSEQ multiplex PCR; TCRdb's version includes in-frame clones alone and lacks a portion of them. The sample contains some 150,000 clones, about 88% of which appear only once. This material consisted of CD8+ T cells sorted from blood, taken at week 4, from a patient treated with tofacitinib. All receptors come from a human donor with alopecia areata. The CDR3 runs from the conserved cysteine through the conserved F or W. D genes are given only for firm matches. Clone sizes are given selectively: once, few, many, or a class where the clone is expanded.

TRBJ2-1,.,TRBD1,TRBV7-9,CASSQESGQGVPYNEQFF,TGTGCCAGCAGCCAAGAGTCGGGACAGGGGGTCCCATACAATGAGCAGTTCTTC
TRBJ2-7,once,TRBD1,TRBV7-9,CASSPGQMPYEQYF,TGTGCCAGCAGCCCGGGACAGATGCCCTACGAGCAGTACTTC
TRBJ1-2,.,TRBD1,TRBV12-5,CASATGGIPYTF,TGTGCTAGTGCGACAGGGGGTATTCCCTACACCTTC
TRBJ2-7,.,.,TRBV19,CAKKEGEGLEQYF,TGTGCCAAAAAGGAGGGAGAGGGCTTGGAGCAGTACTTC
TRBJ1-1,.,TRBD1,TRBV29-1,CSVGQRNTEAFF,TGCAGCGTGGGACAGCGGAACACTGAAGCTTTCTTT
TRBJ1-6,.,TRBD1,TRBV5-1,CASSLTGGLNSPLHF,TGCGCCAGCAGCTTGACAGGGGGACTTAATTCACCCCTCCACTTT
TRBJ2-1,.,TRBD1,TRBV29-1,CSVEGGQGLTYNEQFF,TGCAGCGTTGAAGGAGGACAGGGGCTGACCTACAATGAGCAGTTCTTC
TRBJ2-6,.,TRBD2,TRBV29-1,CSVDEREDVKYGANVLTF,TGCAGCGTTGATGAGCGGGAGGATGTTAAATATGGGGCCAACGTCCTGACTTTC
TRBJ1-2,.,.,TRBV29-1,CSVEDRFRTDGYTF,TGCAGCGTTGAAGATAGATTCAGGACAGATGGCTACACCTTC
TRBJ2-3,.,.,TRBV2,CASSEPGFLPDTQYF,TGTGCCAGCAGTGAACCCGGGTTCCTGCCAGATACGCAGTATTTT
TRBJ2-1,.,TRBD1,TRBV2,CASSGDSEQFF,TGTGCCAGCAGTGGGGACAGCGAGCAGTTCTTC
TRBJ2-7,.,.,TRBV5-1,CASSFSSGYEQYF,TGCGCCAGCAGCTTTTCCTCGGGTTACGAGCAGTACTTC
TRBJ1-2,few,.,TRBV12-1,CASSSPWVYGYTF,TGTGCCAGCAGCTCCCCATGGGTCTATGGCTACACCTTC
TRBJ2-7,.,TRBD2,TRBV11-2,CASSLVTSGLIYEQYF,TGTGCCAGCAGCTTAGTCACTAGCGGATTAATCTACGAGCAGTACTTC
TRBJ2-7,.,.,TRBV4-1,CASSQRSSYEQYF,TGCGCCAGCAGCCAACGAAGCTCCTACGAGCAGTACTTC
TRBJ2-7,.,TRBD2,TRBV4-2,CASSQEVTSGNYEQYF,TGTGCCAGCAGCCAAGAGGTTACTAGCGGGAACTACGAGCAGTACTTC
TRBJ1-2,.,TRBD1,TRBV27,CASSLSRTGGYGYTF,TGTGCCAGCAGTTTATCCCGGACAGGGGGATACGGCTACACCTTC
TRBJ2-7,.,.,TRBV7-9,CASSFNIDEQYF,TGTGCCAGCAGCTTTAATATAGATGAGCAGTACTTC
TRBJ2-4,.,TRBD1,TRBV7-9,CASSPPGDSPFYSKNIQYF,TGTGCCAGCAGCCCTCCTGGGGACAGTCCTTTTTATTCCAAAAACATTCAGTACTTC
TRBJ1-1,few,.,TRBV11-2,CASSLEVRGMNTEAFF,TGTGCCAGCAGCTTAGAGGTCAGAGGGATGAACACTGAAGCTTTCTTT
TRBJ2-1,.,.,TRBV6-4,CASSDSPGDEQFF,TGTGCCAGCAGTGACTCCCCGGGGGATGAGCAGTTCTTC
TRBJ1-1,.,.,TRBV20-1,CMGPMNTEAFF,TGCATGGGACCCATGAACACTGAAGCTTTCTTT
TRBJ2-3,.,.,TRBV29-1,CSARDRAAVSDTQYF,TGCAGCGCACGGGACCGGGCCGCGGTTTCTGATACGCAGTATTTT
TRBJ2-7,.,TRBD1,TRBV7-9,CASSSGGSPSYEQYF,TGTGCCAGCAGCTCAGGGGGCAGTCCCTCCTACGAGCAGTACTTC
TRBJ2-2,.,.,TRBV9,CASSDGSGELFF,TGTGCCAGCAGCGACGGGAGCGGGGAGCTGTTTTTT
TRBJ2-2,.,TRBD1,TRBV18,CASSLGTENTGELFF,TGTGCCAGCTCACTCGGGACAGAGAACACCGGGGAGCTGTTTTTT
TRBJ2-3,.,TRBD1,TRBV11-2,CASSLEGGTGLDTQYF,TGTGCCAGCAGCTTAGAGGGGGGGACAGGGCTAGATACGCAGTATTTT
TRBJ2-4,.,.,TRBV11-2,CASSLGPENIQYF,TGTGCCAGCAGCCTTGGTCCTGAAAACATTCAGTACTTC
TRBJ1-2,.,TRBD1,TRBV2,CASSEFLGGQGNYGYTF,TGTGCCAGCAGTGAATTTCTAGGGGGACAGGGAAACTATGGCTACACCTTC
TRBJ2-4,few,TRBD1,TRBV12-5,CASGEWDRGNIQYF,TGTGCTAGTGGAGAATGGGACAGGGGTAACATTCAGTACTTC
TRBJ1-2,.,.,TRBV29-1,CSVESVVAPHYGYTF,TGCAGCGTTGAATCTGTGGTAGCCCCACACTATGGCTACACCTTC
TRBJ1-2,.,.,TRBV29-1,CSVEKRDGYTF,TGCAGCGTTGAAAAAAGAGATGGCTACACCTTC
TRBJ2-7,.,.,TRBV9,CASSPFDTRSEQYF,TGTGCCAGCAGCCCTTTCGATACCCGCAGTGAGCAGTACTTC
TRBJ2-7,.,TRBD1,TRBV9,CASSVGTGAYEQYF,TGTGCCAGCAGCGTCGGGACAGGAGCCTACGAGCAGTACTTC
TRBJ2-7,.,.,TRBV29-1,CSVVGGLPSYEQYF,TGCAGCGTTGTGGGGGGACTCCCCTCCTACGAGCAGTACTTC
TRBJ1-1,.,.,TRBV5-6,CASRLTENTEAFF,TGTGCCAGCAGGCTGACAGAGAACACTGAAGCTTTCTTT
TRBJ2-1,once,TRBD2,TRBV15,CATSITSAEQFF,TGTGCCACCAGCATTACTAGCGCTGAGCAGTTCTTC
TRBJ1-5,.,TRBD1,TRBV6-5,CASSRTGRYQPQHF,TGTGCCAGCAGTCGGACAGGGAGGTATCAGCCCCAGCATTTT
TRBJ2-7,once,TRBD2,TRBV7-2,CASSLRPAGLMDEQYF,TGTGCCAGCAGCTTACGACCAGCGGGATTGATGGACGAGCAGTACTTC
TRBJ2-3,.,.,TRBV6-1,CASSETGAHTQYF,TGTGCCAGCAGTGAGACGGGGGCACATACGCAGTATTTT
TRBJ2-1,.,TRBD1,TRBV7-3,CASSPTGQGYNEQFF,TGTGCCAGCAGCCCGACCGGACAGGGCTACAATGAGCAGTTCTTC
TRBJ2-3,once,.,TRBV4-2,CASSQEYRETDTQYF,TGTGCCAGCAGCCAAGAATACAGGGAAACAGATACGCAGTATTTT
TRBJ2-7,.,.,TRBV4-1,CASSQDQHDSYEQYF,TGCGCCAGCAGCCAAGATCAGCATGACTCCTACGAGCAGTACTTC
TRBJ2-3,.,.,TRBV2,CASSVALRTDTQYF,TGTGCCAGCAGTGTAGCGCTTCGCACAGATACGCAGTATTTT
TRBJ2-7,.,.,TRBV9,CASSVLGHEQYF,TGTGCCAGCAGCGTTCTCGGCCACGAGCAGTACTTC
TRBJ2-4,.,.,TRBV29-1,CSVEEGLIQYF,TGCAGCGTTGAAGAGGGGCTCATTCAGTACTTC
TRBJ2-3,.,.,TRBV2,CASSDPPKGDTQYF,TGTGCCAGCAGTGACCCTCCGAAGGGAGATACGCAGTATTTT
TRBJ2-2,.,.,TRBV9,CASSFQAGNTGELFF,TGTGCCAGCAGCTTTCAGGCGGGGAACACCGGGGAGCTGTTTTTT
TRBJ2-3,.,TRBD2,TRBV11-2,CASSHKLAYTTDTQYF,TGTGCCAGCAGTCATAAACTAGCGTACACCACAGATACGCAGTATTTT
TRBJ1-2,.,TRBD1,TRBV29-1,CSVMDRRGYTF,TGCAGCGTCATGGACAGGCGTGGCTACACCTTC
TRBJ2-2,.,TRBD1,TRBV15,CATSSLGQGKTGELFF,TGTGCCACCAGCAGCCTGGGACAGGGAAAAACCGGGGAGCTGTTTTTT
TRBJ2-5,.,.,TRBV7-6,CASSVTAVEETQYF,TGTGCCAGCAGCGTTACGGCAGTAGAAGAGACCCAGTACTTC
TRBJ1-2,.,.,TRBV7-3,CASSPTDGANYGYTF,TGTGCCAGCAGCCCTACGGACGGAGCTAACTATGGCTACACCTTC
TRBJ2-7,.,.,TRBV29-1,CSVVRAGRYEQYF,TGCAGCGTTGTTCGAGCGGGCCGGTACGAGCAGTACTTC
TRBJ2-7,.,.,TRBV2,CASSEGISGNYEQYF,TGTGCCAGCAGTGAAGGTATTAGCGGCAACTACGAGCAGTACTTC